This is a list of T cell receptor beta chains from one sample in a study of Tregs in tolerant kidney transplant recipients. The method was immunoSEQ multiplex PCR; TCRdb's version includes in-frame clones alone and lacks a portion of them. In the table there are 110,000 or so clones, roughly nine tenths of which are singletons. Sequencing was performed on CD4+ T cells from blood. Receptor source: a human donor in good health. Each CDR3 is given with its conserved first and last residue. Clone size is given for some rows only: seen once, a few or many times, or a class if the clone is expanded.

V gene	clone size	J gene	CDR3 protein
TRBV18	-	TRBJ1-2	CASSPTGQVVSNYGYTF
TRBV5-4	-	TRBJ1-1	CASSGADRMNTEAFF
TRBV6-6	-	TRBJ2-1	CAAQTSDPPEQFF
TRBV2	-	TRBJ2-7	CASSPEAGPYEQYF
TRBV4-1	-	TRBJ1-2	CASSQDHTGTGGYTF
TRBV11-2	-	TRBJ2-3	CASSSYSASTDTQYF
TRBV5-1	-	TRBJ2-1	CASSVQQGWNEQFF
TRBV7-6	-	TRBJ2-5	CASSLTQQQGQETQYF
TRBV5-1	-	TRBJ2-7	CASSLARTDLTYEQYF
TRBV19	-	TRBJ2-7	CASKRARDYEQYF
TRBV4-1	-	TRBJ1-3	CASSQAPGQGFSGNTIYF
TRBV2	-	TRBJ2-6	CASSVSSGANVLTF
TRBV6-1	-	TRBJ2-3	CASSLPDTQYF
TRBV7-2	-	TRBJ1-5	CASSLGWGGQPQHF
TRBV2	-	TRBJ2-2	CASREGLAVNTGELFF
TRBV9	-	TRBJ2-5	CASSAQQGSKQYF
TRBV5-5	-	TRBJ2-7	CASSLLRSSYEQYF
TRBV7-9	few	TRBJ1-2	CASSTGSVDYGYTF
TRBV30	-	TRBJ1-6	CACKIQQGNSPLHF
TRBV18	-	TRBJ2-2	CASSTGQGTLGELFF
TRBV14	few	TRBJ1-2	CASSQVMDRGYTF
TRBV7-2	-	TRBJ1-4	CASSLGSPPTNEKLFF
TRBV6-1	-	TRBJ2-1	CASSERQGVTYNEQFF
TRBV12-5	-	TRBJ1-3	CASGPQSGNTIYF
TRBV7-9	-	TRBJ2-6	CASSLAFDRRKTGANVLTF
TRBV19	-	TRBJ1-2	CASSINRGANYGYTF
TRBV30	-	TRBJ2-7	CAWSVVARGYYEQYF
TRBV18	-	TRBJ2-5	CASSRDRGETQYF
TRBV7-8	once	TRBJ2-5	CASTRLPQETQYF
TRBV7-9	once	TRBJ2-7	CASSLVPGRGAYEQYF
TRBV5-6	-	TRBJ1-4	CASSFRGKANEKLFF
TRBV5-4	-	TRBJ2-7	CASKVGLAGEQYF
TRBV5-4	-	TRBJ1-6	CASSLGTGAGSPLHF
TRBV10-1	-	TRBJ2-1	CASSLPPGLAGVSPGNEQFF
TRBV19	-	TRBJ1-1	CASSPRRTQNTEAFF
TRBV30	-	TRBJ2-7	CAWSVWGTTYEQYF
TRBV29-1	-	TRBJ2-1	CSVQSGSFYNEQFF
TRBV7-2	once	TRBJ2-3	CASSPQSPGLATDTQYF
TRBV6-5	-	TRBJ1-1	CASSYGQLNTEAFF
TRBV27	-	TRBJ1-6	CASSSPGQGNSPLHF
TRBV2	-	TRBJ1-1	CASNDPPAVTEAFF
TRBV5-8	-	TRBJ1-5	CASSLGPFQPQHF
TRBV10-2	-	TRBJ2-5	CASSDPFYRGPQKTQYF
TRBV15	-	TRBJ1-2	CATSKRQGSYGYTF
TRBV30	-	TRBJ1-1	CAWNRVGNTEAFF
TRBV2	-	TRBJ2-7	CASGRTEGNEQYF
TRBV19	few	TRBJ1-1	CASSTQGRMNTEAFF
TRBV9	-	TRBJ2-5	CASSARTSGGSQETQYF
TRBV10-2	-	TRBJ1-5	CASRLTRNSNQPQHF
TRBV19	-	TRBJ2-3	CASSSLGQGGTDTQYF
TRBV6-5	-	TRBJ1-6	CATVDYSSYNSPLHF
TRBV5-1	-	TRBJ1-1	CASSLASRNTEAFF
TRBV6-1	-	TRBJ1-1	CASRWTANTEAFF
TRBV6-5	-	TRBJ2-7	CASSRRQLSYEQYF
TRBV7-8	-	TRBJ1-5	CASSLVSVSNQPQHF
TRBV20-1	-	TRBJ2-5	CSATGAETQYF
TRBV4-1	-	TRBJ2-7	CASSQAWTQAYEQYF